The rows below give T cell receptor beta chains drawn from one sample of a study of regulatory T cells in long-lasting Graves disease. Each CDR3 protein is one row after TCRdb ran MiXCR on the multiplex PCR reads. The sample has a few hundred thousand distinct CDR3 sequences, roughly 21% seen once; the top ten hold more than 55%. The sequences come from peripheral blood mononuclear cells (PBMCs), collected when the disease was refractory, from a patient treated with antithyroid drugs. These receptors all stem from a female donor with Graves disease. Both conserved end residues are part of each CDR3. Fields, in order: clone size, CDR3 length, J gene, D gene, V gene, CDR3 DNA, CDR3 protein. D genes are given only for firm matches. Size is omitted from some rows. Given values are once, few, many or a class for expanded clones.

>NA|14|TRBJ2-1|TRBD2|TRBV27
TGTGCCAGCAGTTTGGGGGGAGGGCCGGTCGAGCAGTTCTTC
CASSLGGGPVEQFF
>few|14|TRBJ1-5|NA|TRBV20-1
TGCAGTGCTAGTGCCAGGGCGGGCAATCAGCCCCAGCATTTT
CSASARAGNQPQHF
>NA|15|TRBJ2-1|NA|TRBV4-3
TGCGCCAGCAGCCAAGATAGGGGGGCAATCAATGAGCAGTTCTTC
CASSQDRGAINEQFF
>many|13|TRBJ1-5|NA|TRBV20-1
TGCAGTGCTTATCCAGGGAGGAATCAGCCCCAGCATTTT
CSAYPGRNQPQHF
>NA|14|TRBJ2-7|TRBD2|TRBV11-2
TGTGCCAGCAGTCCGGGACTAGCGGGGCGCGAGCAGTACTTC
CASSPGLAGREQYF
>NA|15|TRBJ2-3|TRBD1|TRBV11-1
TGTGCCAGCAGCTCCCGGACAGGGCGCACAGATACGCAGTATTTT
CASSSRTGRTDTQYF
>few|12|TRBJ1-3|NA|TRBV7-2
TGTGCCAGCAGCCCTATCGGAAACACCATATATTTT
CASSPIGNTIYF
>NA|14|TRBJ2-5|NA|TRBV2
TGTGCCAGCAGTGAAGCCCGCGGGCAAGAGACCCAGTACTTC
CASSEARGQETQYF
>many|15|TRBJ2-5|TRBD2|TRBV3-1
TGTGCCAGCAGCCAAGATTTAGCGGGAGCTGAGACCCAGTACTTC
CASSQDLAGAETQYF
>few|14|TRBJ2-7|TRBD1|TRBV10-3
TGTGCCATCAGACCGGGACAGGGTGTGGACGAGCAGTACTTC
CAIRPGQGVDEQYF
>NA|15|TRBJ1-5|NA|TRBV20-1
TGCAGTGCCCGCCCAGGAGAGGGTAGCAATCAGCCCCAGCATTTT
CSARPGEGSNQPQHF
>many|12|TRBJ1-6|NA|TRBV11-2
TGTGCCAGCAGCCTGCTCGGGGGTCCCCTCCACTTT
CASSLLGGPLHF
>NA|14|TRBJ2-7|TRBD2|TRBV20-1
TGCAGTGCTGGCGGGACTAGCGGGAGTTACGAGCAGTACTTC
CSAGGTSGSYEQYF
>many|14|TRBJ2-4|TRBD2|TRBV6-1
TGTGCCAGCGACAGCGGGGTACTTAAAAACATTCAGTACTTC
CASDSGVLKNIQYF
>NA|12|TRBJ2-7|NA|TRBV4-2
TGTGCCAGCAGCCTGGATAGTGACGAGCAGTACTTC
CASSLDSDEQYF
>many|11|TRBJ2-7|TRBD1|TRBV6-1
TGTGCCAGCGGGGGACAGGGCGAGCAGTACTTC
CASGGQGEQYF
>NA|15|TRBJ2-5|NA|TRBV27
TGTGCCAGCAGTTTAAGGTGGGGGATTAAAGAGACCCAGTACTTC
CASSLRWGIKETQYF
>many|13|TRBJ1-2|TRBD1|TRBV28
TGTGCCAGCAGATATTCGGACAGGGACGGCTACACCTTC
CASRYSDRDGYTF
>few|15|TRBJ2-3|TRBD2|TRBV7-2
TGTGCCAGCAGCTCTTTAGCGGGAGGCGCAGATACGCAGTATTTT
CASSSLAGGADTQYF
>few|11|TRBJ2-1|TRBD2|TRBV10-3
TGTGCCAACGGACGGGGGGATGAGCAGTTCTTC
CANGRGDEQFF
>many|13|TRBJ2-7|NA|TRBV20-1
TGCAGTGCCGACGCTACGGGGGCCTACGAGCAGTACTTC
CSADATGAYEQYF
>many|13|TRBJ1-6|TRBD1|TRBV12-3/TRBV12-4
TGTGCCAGCAGTGAGGGACAGGCGACACCCCTCCACTTT
CASSEGQATPLHF
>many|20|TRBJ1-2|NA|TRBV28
TGTGCCAGCAGTTCCTACCTTATAGATAGGACAGAGCAGCTTCCCCATGGCTACACCTTC
CASSSYLIDRTEQLPHGYTF
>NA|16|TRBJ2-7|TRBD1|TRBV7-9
TGTGCCAGCAGCTCCTCCGGGACAGGGATATCCTACGAGCAGTACTTC
CASSSSGTGISYEQYF
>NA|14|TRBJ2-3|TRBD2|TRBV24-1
TGTGCCACCAGTGAACGGGAGGTACCAGATACGCAGTATTTT
CATSEREVPDTQYF